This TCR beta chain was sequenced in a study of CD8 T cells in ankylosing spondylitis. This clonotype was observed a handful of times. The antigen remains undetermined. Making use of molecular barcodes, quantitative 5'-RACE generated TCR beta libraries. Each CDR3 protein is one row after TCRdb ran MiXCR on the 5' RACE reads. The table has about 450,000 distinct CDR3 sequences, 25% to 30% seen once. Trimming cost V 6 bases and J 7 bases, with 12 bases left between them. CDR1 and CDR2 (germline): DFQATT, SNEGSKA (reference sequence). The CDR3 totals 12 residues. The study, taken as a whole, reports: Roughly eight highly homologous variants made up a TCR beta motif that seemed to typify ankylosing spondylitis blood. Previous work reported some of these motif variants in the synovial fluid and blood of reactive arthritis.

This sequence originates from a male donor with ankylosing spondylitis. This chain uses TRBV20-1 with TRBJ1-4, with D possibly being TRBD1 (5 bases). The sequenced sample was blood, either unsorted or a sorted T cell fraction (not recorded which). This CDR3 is CSAPGRGEKLFF. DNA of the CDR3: TGCAGTGCCCCGGGGAGGGGTGAAAAACTGTTTTTT.